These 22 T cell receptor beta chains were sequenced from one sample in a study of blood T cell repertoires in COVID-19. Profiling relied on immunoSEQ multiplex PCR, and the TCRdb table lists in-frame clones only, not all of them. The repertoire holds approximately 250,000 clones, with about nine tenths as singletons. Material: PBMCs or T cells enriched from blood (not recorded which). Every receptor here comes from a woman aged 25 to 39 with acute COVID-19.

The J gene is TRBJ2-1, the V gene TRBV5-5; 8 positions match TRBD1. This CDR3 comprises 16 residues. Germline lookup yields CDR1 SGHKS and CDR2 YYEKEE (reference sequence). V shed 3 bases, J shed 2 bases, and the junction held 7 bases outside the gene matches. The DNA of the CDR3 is TGTGCCAGCAGCTGGGATCAGGGGGCGACCTACAATGAGCAGTTCTTC. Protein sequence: CASSWDQGATYNEQFF.

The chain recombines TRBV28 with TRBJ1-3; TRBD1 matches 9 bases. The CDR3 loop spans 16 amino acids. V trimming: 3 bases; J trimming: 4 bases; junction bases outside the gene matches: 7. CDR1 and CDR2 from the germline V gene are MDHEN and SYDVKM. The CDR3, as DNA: TGTGCCAGCAGTTTCCGGGCCGGGACAGGGGGAAACACCATATATTTT. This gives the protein CASSFRAGTGGNTIYF.

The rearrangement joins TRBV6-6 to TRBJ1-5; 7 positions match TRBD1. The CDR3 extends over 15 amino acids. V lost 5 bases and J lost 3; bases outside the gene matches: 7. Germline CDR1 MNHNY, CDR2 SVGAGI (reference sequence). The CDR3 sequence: CASSPQGEDNQPQHF. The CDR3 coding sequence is TGTGCCAGCAGTCCTCAGGGGGAGGACAATCAGCCCCAGCATTTT.

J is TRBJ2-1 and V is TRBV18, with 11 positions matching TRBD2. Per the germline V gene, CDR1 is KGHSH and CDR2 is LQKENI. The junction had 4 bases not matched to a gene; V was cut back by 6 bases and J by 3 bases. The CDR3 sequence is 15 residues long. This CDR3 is CASSLTSGIYNEQFF. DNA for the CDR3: TGTGCCAGCTCTCTGACTAGCGGGATCTACAATGAGCAGTTCTTC.

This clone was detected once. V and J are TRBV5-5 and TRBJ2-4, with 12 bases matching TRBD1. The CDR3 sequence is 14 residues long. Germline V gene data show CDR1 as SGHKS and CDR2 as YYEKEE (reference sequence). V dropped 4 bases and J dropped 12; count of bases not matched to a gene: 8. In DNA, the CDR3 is TGTGCCAGCAGCCTGGGACAGGGGGCTCGACCTCAGTACTTC. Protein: CASSLGQGARPQYF.

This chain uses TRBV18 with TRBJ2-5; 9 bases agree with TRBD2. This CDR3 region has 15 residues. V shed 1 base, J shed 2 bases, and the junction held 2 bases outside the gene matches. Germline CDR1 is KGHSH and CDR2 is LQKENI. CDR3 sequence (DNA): TGTGCCAGCTCACCACGACTAGCGGAGCAAGAGACCCAGTACTTC. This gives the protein CASSPRLAEQETQYF.

Here the CDR3 reads CASRPPSGARDTQYF. The DNA for the CDR3 is TGTGCCAGCAGGCCACCTAGCGGAGCTCGGGATACGCAGTATTTT. This rearrangement joins TRBV6-5 to TRBJ2-3; 7 bases are a match to TRBD2. The junction had 12 bases not matched to a gene; V was cut back by 6 bases and J by 6 bases. CDR1 and CDR2 (germline): MNHEY, SVGAGI. The CDR3 runs 15 residues.

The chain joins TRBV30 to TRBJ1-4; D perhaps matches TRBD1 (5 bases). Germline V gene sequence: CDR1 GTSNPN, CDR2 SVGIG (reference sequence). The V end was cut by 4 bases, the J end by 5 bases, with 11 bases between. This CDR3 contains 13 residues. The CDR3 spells CAWTGDFNEKLFF. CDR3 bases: TGTGCCTGGACTGGGGACTTCAATGAAAAACTGTTTTTT.

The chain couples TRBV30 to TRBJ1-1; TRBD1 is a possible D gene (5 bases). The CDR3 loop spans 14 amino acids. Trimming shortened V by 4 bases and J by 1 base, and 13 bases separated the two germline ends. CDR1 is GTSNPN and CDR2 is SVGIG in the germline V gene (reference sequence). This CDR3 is CAWMGRGKNTEAFF. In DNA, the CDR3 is TGTGCCTGGATGGGGCGGGGGAAGAACACTGAAGCTTTCTTT.

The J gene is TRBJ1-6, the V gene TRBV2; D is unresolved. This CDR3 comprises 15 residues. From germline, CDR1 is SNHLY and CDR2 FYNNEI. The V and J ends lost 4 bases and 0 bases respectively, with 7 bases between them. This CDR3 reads CASSAESSYNSPLHF. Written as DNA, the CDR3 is TGTGCCAGCAGTGCGGAGAGCTCCTATAATTCACCCCTCCACTTT. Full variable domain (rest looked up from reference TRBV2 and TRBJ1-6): EPEVTQTPSHQVTQMGQEVILRCVPISNHLYFYWYRQILGQKVEFLVSFYNNEISEKSEIFDDQFSVERPDGSNFTLKIRSTKLEDSAMYFCASSAESSYNSPLHFGNGTRLTVT.

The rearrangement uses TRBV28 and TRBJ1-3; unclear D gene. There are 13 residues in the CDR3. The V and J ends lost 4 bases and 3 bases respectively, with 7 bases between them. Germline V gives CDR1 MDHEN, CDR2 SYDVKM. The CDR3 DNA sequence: TGTGCCAGCAGTTCGGGATATGGAAACACCATATATTTT. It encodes CASSSGYGNTIYF.

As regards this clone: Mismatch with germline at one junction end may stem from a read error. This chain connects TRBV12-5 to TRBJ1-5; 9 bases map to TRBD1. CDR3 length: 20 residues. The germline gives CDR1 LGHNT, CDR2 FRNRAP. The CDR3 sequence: CASGLASGTGLGGEDQPQHF. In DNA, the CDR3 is TGTGCTAGTGGCTTGGCCTCGGGGACAGGGTTGGGCGGAGAGGATCAGCCCCAGCATTTT. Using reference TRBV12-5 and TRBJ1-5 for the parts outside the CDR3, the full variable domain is DARVTQTPRHKVTEMGQEVTMRCQPILGHNTVFWYRQTMMQGLELLAYFRNRAPLDDSGMPKDRFSAEMPDATLATLKIQPSEPRDSAVYFCASGLASGTGLGGEDQPQHFGDGTRLSIL.

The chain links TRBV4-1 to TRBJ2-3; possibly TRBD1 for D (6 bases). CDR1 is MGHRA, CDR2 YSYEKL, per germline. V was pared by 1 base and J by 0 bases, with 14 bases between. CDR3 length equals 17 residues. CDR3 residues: CASSQGGRFWSTDTQYF. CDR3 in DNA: TGCGCCAGCAGCCAAGGGGGGCGGTTCTGGAGCACAGATACGCAGTATTTT.

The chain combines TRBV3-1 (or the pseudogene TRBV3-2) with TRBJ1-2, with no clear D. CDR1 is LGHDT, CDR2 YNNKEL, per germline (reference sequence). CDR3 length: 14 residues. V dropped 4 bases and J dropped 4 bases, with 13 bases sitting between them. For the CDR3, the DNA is TGTGCCAGCAGCCTAAATACGGGGAGCTATGGCTACACCTTC. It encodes CASSLNTGSYGYTF.

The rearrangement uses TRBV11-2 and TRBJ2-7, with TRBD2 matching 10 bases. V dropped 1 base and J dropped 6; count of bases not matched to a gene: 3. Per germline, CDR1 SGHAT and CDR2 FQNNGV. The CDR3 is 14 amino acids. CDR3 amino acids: CASSLALAGAEQYF. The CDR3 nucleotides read TGTGCCAGCAGCTTAGCTCTAGCGGGAGCCGAGCAGTACTTC.

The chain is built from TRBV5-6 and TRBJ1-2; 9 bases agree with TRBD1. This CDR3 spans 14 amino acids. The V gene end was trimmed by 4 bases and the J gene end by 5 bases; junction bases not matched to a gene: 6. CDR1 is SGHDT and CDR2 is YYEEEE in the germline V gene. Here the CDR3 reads CASSRTGEGYGYTF. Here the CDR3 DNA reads TGTGCCAGCAGCCGGACAGGGGAGGGGTATGGCTACACCTTC.

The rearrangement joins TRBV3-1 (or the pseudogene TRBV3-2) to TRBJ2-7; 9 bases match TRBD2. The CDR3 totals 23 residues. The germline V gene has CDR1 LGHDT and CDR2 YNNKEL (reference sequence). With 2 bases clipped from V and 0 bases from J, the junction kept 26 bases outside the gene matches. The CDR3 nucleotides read TGTGCCAGCAGCCAAACGGGAGGCAGGGTTTTCGGTAGCGGGAGTGGAAGCTCCTACGAGCAGTACTTC. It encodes CASSQTGGRVFGSGSGSSYEQYF.

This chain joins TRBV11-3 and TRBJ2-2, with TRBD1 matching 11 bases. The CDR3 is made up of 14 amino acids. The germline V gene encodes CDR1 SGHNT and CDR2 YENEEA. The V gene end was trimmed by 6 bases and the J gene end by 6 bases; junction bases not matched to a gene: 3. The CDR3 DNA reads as TGTGCCAGCAGGGGACAGGGGGTGCCCGGGGAGCTGTTTTTT. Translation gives CASRGQGVPGELFF.

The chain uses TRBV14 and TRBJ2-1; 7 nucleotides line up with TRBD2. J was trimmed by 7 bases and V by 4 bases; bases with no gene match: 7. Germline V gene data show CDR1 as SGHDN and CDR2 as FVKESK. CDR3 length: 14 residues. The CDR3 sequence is CASSRGWGGNEQFF. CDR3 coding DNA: TGTGCCAGCAGCCGTGGATGGGGGGGGAATGAGCAGTTCTTC.

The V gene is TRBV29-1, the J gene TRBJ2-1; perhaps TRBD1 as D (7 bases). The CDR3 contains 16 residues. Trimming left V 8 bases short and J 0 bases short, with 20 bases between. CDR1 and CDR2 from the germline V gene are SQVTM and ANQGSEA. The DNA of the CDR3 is TGCAGCCCGTGGAGGGACAGCGAGAGCTCCTACAATGAGCAGTTCTTC. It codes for CSPWRDSESSYNEQFF.

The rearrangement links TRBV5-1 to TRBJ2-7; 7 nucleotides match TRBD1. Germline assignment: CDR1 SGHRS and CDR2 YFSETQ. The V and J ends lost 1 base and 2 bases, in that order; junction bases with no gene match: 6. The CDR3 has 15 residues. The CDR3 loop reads CASSLQGDKTYEQYF. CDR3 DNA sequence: TGCGCCAGCAGCTTGCAGGGGGACAAAACCTACGAGCAGTACTTC.

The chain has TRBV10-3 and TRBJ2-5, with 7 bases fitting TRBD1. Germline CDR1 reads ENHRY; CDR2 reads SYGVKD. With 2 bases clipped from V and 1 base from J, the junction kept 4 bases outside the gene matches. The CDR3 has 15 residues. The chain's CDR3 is CAISENPGGQETQYF. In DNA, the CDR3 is TGTGCCATCAGTGAGAACCCAGGGGGCCAAGAGACCCAGTACTTC.